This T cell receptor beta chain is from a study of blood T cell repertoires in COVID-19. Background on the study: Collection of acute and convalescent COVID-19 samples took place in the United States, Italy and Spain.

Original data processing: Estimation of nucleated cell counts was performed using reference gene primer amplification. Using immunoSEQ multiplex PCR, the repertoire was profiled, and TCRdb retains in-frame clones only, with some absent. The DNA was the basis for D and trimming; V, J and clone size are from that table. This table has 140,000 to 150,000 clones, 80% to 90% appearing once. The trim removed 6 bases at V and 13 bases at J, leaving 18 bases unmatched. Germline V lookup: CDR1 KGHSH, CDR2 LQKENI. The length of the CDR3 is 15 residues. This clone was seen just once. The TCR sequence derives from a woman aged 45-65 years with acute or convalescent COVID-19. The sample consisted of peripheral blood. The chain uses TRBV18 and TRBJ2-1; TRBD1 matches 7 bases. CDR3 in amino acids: CASSGRLRRGQDQFF. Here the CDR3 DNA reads TGTGCCAGCTCGGGGCGCTTGCGAAGAGGACAGGATCAGTTCTTC. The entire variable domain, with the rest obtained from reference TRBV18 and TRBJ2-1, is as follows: NAGVMQNPRHLVRRRGQEARLRCSPMKGHSHVYWYRQLPEEGLKFMVYLQKENIIDESGMPKERFSAEFPKEGPSILRIQQVVRGDSAAYFCASSGRLRRGQDQFFGPGTRLTVL.